One and the same sample provided the 28 T cell receptor beta chains below, sequenced in a study of OX40 agonist ivuxolimab in advanced cancers. Data came from immunoSEQ multiplex PCR; TCRdb stores just in-frame clones and leaves some out. Of about 77,000 clones in the sample, roughly 87% are singletons; the top ten hold 0.66%. The sample here was CD4+ or CD8+ T cells sorted from blood, taken in a trial of the OX40 agonist ivuxolimab. The receptors were sampled from an adult with an advanced solid tumor such as melanoma, head and neck, liver or kidney cancer.

The V call is TRBV12-5, the J call TRBJ2-7, with D possibly matching TRBD2 (5 bases). V lost 3 bases and J 0 bases, leaving 6 bases between the germline ends. CDR3 length equals 13 residues. Germline V gene lookup returns CDR1 LGHNT and CDR2 FRNRAP. The CDR3 DNA follows: TGTGCTAGTGGTTTCGGGATCTCCTACGAGCAGTACTTC. This translates into CASGFGISYEQYF.

The chain is built from TRBV30 and TRBJ1-1, with D possibly matching TRBD1 (5 bases). The ends were cut back, 0 bases at V and 4 bases at J, with 12 bases in the middle. Per the germline V gene, CDR1 is GTSNPN and CDR2 is SVGIG (reference sequence). This CDR3 is 14 amino acids long. CDR3 in amino acids: CAWSVGGSGTEAFF. As DNA, the CDR3 is TGTGCCTGGAGTGTGGGGGGGTCGGGCACTGAAGCTTTCTTT.

The chain couples TRBV7-2 to TRBJ1-2; TRBD1 matches at 11 bases. V shed 10 bases and J 8 bases; nucleotides not matched to a gene: 6. Germline assignment: CDR1 SGHTA and CDR2 FQGNSA. The CDR3 loop spans 12 amino acids. CDR3 residues: CATGQGARGYTF. The CDR3 coding sequence is TGTGCCACTGGACAGGGGGCGCGCGGCTACACCTTC.

The CDR3 loop reads CASSIIPGRGPRRSSYNEQFF. The CDR3 DNA reads as TGTGCCAGTAGTATCATACCCGGGAGAGGCCCAAGGCGGAGCTCCTACAATGAGCAGTTCTTC. This rearrangement joins TRBV19 to TRBJ2-1; tentatively, D is TRBD2 (6 bases). Per the germline V gene, CDR1 is LNHDA and CDR2 is SQIVND (reference sequence). Deletions cut 3 bases from V and 0 bases from J, with 27 bases between. The CDR3 runs to 21 residues. The entire variable domain, with the rest obtained from reference TRBV19 and TRBJ2-1, is as follows: DGGITQSPKYLFRKEGQNVTLSCEQNLNHDAMYWYRQDPGQGLRLIYYSQIVNDFQKGDIAEGYSVSREKKESFPLTVTSAQKNPTAFYLCASSIIPGRGPRRSSYNEQFFGPGTRLTVL.

The V and J genes are TRBV25-1 and TRBJ2-3; 7 nucleotides align to TRBD2. The CDR3 covers 16 residues. Germline loops: CDR1 MGHDK, CDR2 SYGVNS. V lost 4 bases to trimming and J lost 3 bases; unmatched junction nucleotides: 10. CDR3 loop: CASSAGGGSETDTQYF. The CDR3 DNA reads TGTGCCAGCAGTGCGGGCGGGGGAAGTGAAACAGATACGCAGTATTTT.

This chain connects TRBV19 to TRBJ2-2, with a tentative D call TRBD1 (6 bases). The CDR3 contains 16 residues. The germline gives CDR1 LNHDA, CDR2 SQIVND (reference sequence). Trimming cost V 3 bases and J 2 bases, with 13 bases left between them. CDR3 in amino acids: CASSISWDTNTGELFF. DNA for the CDR3: TGTGCCAGTAGTATTTCCTGGGACACAAACACCGGGGAGCTGTTTTTT.

This clone was counted only a few times. This chain uses TRBV19 with TRBJ1-4, with D hard to call. V was cut by 3 bases and J by 8 bases, with 10 bases left in between. The V gene's germline CDR1 is LNHDA and CDR2 SQIVND (reference sequence). CDR3 length: 13 amino acids. CDR3 bases: TGTGCCAGTAGTATGAGGGCATTAGAAAAACTGTTTTTT. Its protein product is CASSMRALEKLFF.

The chain uses TRBV6-5 and TRBJ1-3; D gene uncertain. Germline lookup yields CDR1 MNHEY and CDR2 SVGAGI. Between the trimmed V and J ends, which lost 5 bases and 1 base, there was a span of 6 bases. The CDR3 is made up of 13 amino acids. This chain's CDR3 is CASSRGSGNTIYF. CDR3 DNA sequence: TGTGCCAGCAGTCGAGGGTCTGGAAACACCATATATTTT.

The gene calls are TRBV5-1 and TRBJ2-3; TRBD2 matches at 10 bases. The germline V gene has CDR1 SGHRS and CDR2 YFSETQ. With V trimmed by 3 bases and J by 3 bases, 7 bases remained unmatched. This CDR3 comprises 16 residues. CDR3: CASSSSSGGGTDTQYF. The CDR3 DNA follows: TGCGCCAGCAGCTCCTCCAGCGGGGGGGGTACAGATACGCAGTATTTT.

This clone was counted once. CDR3 nucleotide sequence: TGTGCCAGCAGCTTAGCGGGGGGAAGGACAGATACGCAGTATTTT. Protein sequence: CASSLAGGRTDTQYF. The chain carries TRBV7-2 and TRBJ2-3, with D maybe TRBD2 (6 bases). V lost 0 bases to trimming and J lost 3 bases, with 10 bases between them. Germline V CDR1 and CDR2: SGHTA, FQGNSA. This CDR3 has 15 amino acids.

V gene TRBV7-9 combines with J gene TRBJ2-1, with TRBD2 as a possible D gene (6 bases). This CDR3 comprises 14 residues. V dropped 3 bases and J dropped 4 bases, with 10 bases sitting between them. From germline, CDR1 is SEHNR and CDR2 FQNEAQ (reference sequence). The CDR3 is CASSFAGGYNEQFF. CDR3 nucleotide sequence: TGTGCCAGCAGCTTCGCTGGGGGGTACAATGAGCAGTTCTTC.

The gene calls are TRBV7-2 and TRBJ1-4, with D possibly being TRBD1 (5 bases). CDR3 length: 13 residues. In germline, CDR1 is SGHTA, CDR2 FQGNSA. V shed 6 bases and J shed 4 bases, with 9 bases lying between them. This chain's CDR3 is CASSATVNEKLFF. DNA of the CDR3: TGTGCCAGCAGTGCGACAGTTAATGAAAAACTGTTTTTT.

The gene calls are TRBV30 and TRBJ2-1, with 9 bases that match TRBD2. The CDR3 spans 15 residues. CDR1 and CDR2 from the germline V gene are GTSNPN and SVGIG (reference sequence). V lost 5 bases to trimming and J lost 5 bases; unmatched junction nucleotides: 10. CDR3 residues: CAWQPKRGVHNEQFF. The CDR3 bases are TGTGCCTGGCAGCCAAAGCGGGGGGTTCACAATGAGCAGTTCTTC.

J is TRBJ1-4 and V is TRBV7-2, with a weak D call TRBD1 (6 bases). The V and J ends lost 5 bases and 2 bases respectively, with 9 bases between them. Germline loops: CDR1 SGHTA, CDR2 FQGNSA. The CDR3 length is 14 residues. The CDR3 sequence is CASSLQGTNEKLFF. The CDR3 DNA sequence: TGTGCCAGCAGCCTACAGGGTACTAATGAAAAACTGTTTTTT.

The rearrangement uses TRBV7-8 and TRBJ2-7, with 10 bases lining up with TRBD1. Germline-derived CDR1 and CDR2 are SGHVS and FQNEAQ. V dropped 2 bases and J dropped 4; count of bases not matched to a gene: 5. The CDR3 is made up of 15 amino acids. CDR3 sequence: CASSLRGQGLYEQYF. The CDR3 DNA follows: TGTGCCAGCAGCTTAAGGGGACAGGGGTTATACGAGCAGTACTTC.

The chain employs TRBV5-4 and TRBJ2-2, with D unresolved. The germline gives CDR1 SGHNT, CDR2 YYREEE (reference sequence). CDR3 length: 14 residues. The ends were cut back, 0 bases at V and 2 bases at J, with 5 bases in the middle. CDR3 nucleotides: TGTGCCAGCAGCTTGGCACTTAACACCGGGGAGCTGTTTTTT. This encodes CASSLALNTGELFF.

V and J are TRBV11-2 and TRBJ2-2; D is unresolved. The CDR3 totals 14 residues. Per germline, CDR1 SGHAT and CDR2 FQNNGV. Trimming removed 5 bases at V and 4 bases at J, with 11 bases between. CDR3 bases: TGTGCCAGCAGCCCAATCCAGATCACCGGGGAGCTGTTTTTT. Its translation is CASSPIQITGELFF.

The V call is TRBV7-9, the J call TRBJ1-4; D not resolved. This CDR3 contains 16 residues. The V gene lost 1 base and the J gene lost 1 base, with 10 bases spanning the gap. Germline-derived CDR1 and CDR2 are SEHNR and FQNEAQ (reference sequence). CDR3 DNA sequence: TGTGCCAGCAGCTTAGAGGGAACGATAACTAATGAAAAACTGTTTTTT. Translation gives CASSLEGTITNEKLFF. Full variable domain (missing parts from reference TRBV7-9 and TRBJ1-4): DTGVSQNPRHKITKRGQNVTFRCDPISEHNRLYWYRQTLGQGPEFLTYFQNEAQLEKSRLLSDRFSAERPKGSFSTLEIQRTEQGDSAMYLCASSLEGTITNEKLFFGSGTQLSVL.

This clone was counted only a few times. V is TRBV29-1 and J is TRBJ2-5; 10 bases line up with TRBD1. After removal of 4 bases from V and 3 bases from J, the junction contained 2 bases not matched to a gene. This CDR3 comprises 13 residues. Germline CDR1 is SQVTM and CDR2 is ANQGSEA. The DNA of the CDR3 is TGCAGCGTTGTGACAGGGGGCAAAGAGACCCAGTACTTC. It specifies CSVVTGGKETQYF.

The count of this clone is one. The gene calls are TRBV7-9 and TRBJ2-7; 7 bases fit TRBD1. V lost 6 bases, J lost 3 bases, and 8 bases stayed unmatched. Germline assignment: CDR1 SEHNR and CDR2 FQNEAQ (reference sequence). CDR3 length equals 14 residues. CDR3 in DNA: TGTGCCAGCAGTACAGGGGCGAGGAACTACGAGCAGTACTTC. Translation: CASSTGARNYEQYF.

This sequence joins TRBV10-2 and TRBJ2-3, with no clear D. This CDR3 is 10 amino acids long. Trimming removed 3 bases at V and 5 bases at J, with 0 bases between. CDR1 and CDR2 from the germline V gene are WSHSY and SAAADI. The CDR3: CASSEDTQYF. As DNA, the CDR3 is TGCGCCAGCAGTGAAGATACGCAGTATTTT.

CDR3 nucleotides: TGTGCCAGCAGTACAGGTTCCTCTGGAAACACCATATATTTT. This sequence encodes CASSTGSSGNTIYF. The rearrangement uses TRBV6-6 and TRBJ1-3; D may be TRBD1 (5 bases). Trimming took off 5 bases at V and 0 bases at J, with 8 bases between the two ends. This CDR3 is built from 14 residues. Germline V lookup: CDR1 MNHNY, CDR2 SVGAGI (reference sequence).

The rearrangement links TRBV5-8 to TRBJ1-6; D ambiguous. Germline loops: CDR1 SGHTS, CDR2 YDEGEE. The germline V and J ends were trimmed by 0 bases and 2 bases, with 12 bases remaining between them. This CDR3 has 17 amino acids. In nucleotides, the CDR3 is TGTGCCAGCAGCTTGGAGCGACGCGCGACCTATAATTCACCCCTCCACTTT. Translated: CASSLERRATYNSPLHF.

This clone was observed once. This chain connects TRBV4-2 to TRBJ1-3; no firm D call. Germline V lookup: CDR1 LGHNA, CDR2 YNFKEQ. The length of the CDR3 is 16 residues. V lost 0 bases and J 1 base, leaving 10 bases between the germline ends. CDR3 sequence reads: CASSQEMAGSGNTIYF. The CDR3 DNA reads TGTGCCAGCAGCCAAGAAATGGCGGGATCTGGAAACACCATATATTTT.

V usage is TRBV7-3 and J usage is TRBJ2-4, with TRBD1 matching over 7 bases. The germline gives CDR1 SGHTA, CDR2 FQGTGA. CDR3 length equals 15 residues. After removal of 2 bases from V and 1 base from J, the junction contained 2 bases not matched to a gene. In DNA form, the CDR3 reads TGTGCCAGCAGCTTAGACAGGGAGGCCAAAAACATTCAGTACTTC. Amino acid sequence: CASSLDREAKNIQYF.

This chain joins TRBV29-1 and TRBJ2-7, with a tentative D call TRBD2 (6 bases). The V gene lost 4 bases and the J gene lost 5 bases, with 9 bases spanning the gap. The CDR3 spans 11 residues. Germline V gene data show CDR1 as SQVTM and CDR2 as ANQGSEA. The CDR3 loop is CSVGGADEQYF. The DNA for the CDR3 is TGCAGCGTTGGCGGGGCGGACGAGCAGTACTTC.

The V gene is TRBV7-7, the J gene TRBJ2-3, with 8 bases lining up with TRBD2. V was pared by 5 bases and J by 2 bases, with 6 bases of the junction left unmatched. CDR3 length equals 15 residues. The germline V gene has CDR1 SSHAT and CDR2 FNYEAQ (reference sequence). CDR3 in DNA: TGTGCCAGCAGCGCGAATAGCGGGGACACAGATACGCAGTATTTT. It translates to CASSANSGDTDTQYF.

This clone appeared a single time. This sequence joins TRBV27 and TRBJ1-5, with D unresolved. CDR1 is MNHEY and CDR2 is SMNVEV in the germline V gene (reference sequence). Trimming cost V 5 bases and J 3 bases, with 14 bases left between them. The CDR3 has 15 amino acids. Here the CDR3 DNA reads TGTGCCAGCAGTCCCCCCAGGACTTCCAATCAGCCCCAGCATTTT. Translated, it gives CASSPPRTSNQPQHF.